Given below is one T cell receptor beta chain in context. Its antigen is still unknown. The CDR3 sequence is 15 residues long. Germline V gene data show CDR1 as SEHNR and CDR2 as FQNEAQ (reference sequence). Trimming left V 1 base short and J 1 base short, with 10 bases between. These data come from a study of OX40 agonist ivuxolimab in advanced cancers. Study overall: Of mixed ages from about 23 to 79 and averaging roughly 60 years, the group was roughly 83% male. Findings and caveats of the study: Averaged across samples, CD8+ T cells carried more expanded clones than CD4+ did. Near-lowest levels of clonal expansion characterized partial responders at 0.1-3.0 mg/kg.

This table comes from immunoSEQ multiplex PCR, and its TCRdb copy is limited to in-frame clones, with some not included. The sample has about 77,000 clones; about 90% are singletons. The TCR comes from an adult with an advanced solid tumor such as melanoma, head and neck, liver or kidney cancer. The chain employs TRBV7-9 and TRBJ1-1; no definite D call. The sequences come from CD4+ or CD8+ T cells sorted from blood, collected in a trial of the OX40 agonist ivuxolimab. CDR3 DNA: TGTGCCAGCAGCTTAGTATGGGCGGAGAACACTGAAGCTTTCTTT. Amino acids: CASSLVWAENTEAFF.